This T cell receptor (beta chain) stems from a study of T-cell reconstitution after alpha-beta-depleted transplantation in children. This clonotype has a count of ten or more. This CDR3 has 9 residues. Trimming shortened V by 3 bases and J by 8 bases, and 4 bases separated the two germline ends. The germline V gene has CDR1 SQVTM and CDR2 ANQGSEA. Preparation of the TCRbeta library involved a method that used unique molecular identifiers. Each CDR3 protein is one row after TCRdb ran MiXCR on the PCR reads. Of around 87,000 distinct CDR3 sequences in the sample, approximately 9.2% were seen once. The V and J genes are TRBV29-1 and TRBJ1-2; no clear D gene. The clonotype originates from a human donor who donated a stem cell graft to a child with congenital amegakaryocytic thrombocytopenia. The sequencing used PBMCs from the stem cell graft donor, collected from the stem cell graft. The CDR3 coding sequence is TGCAGCGTTGAGGAGGGCTACACCTTC. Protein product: CSVEEGYTF.